The source of this T cell receptor (beta chain) is a study of siplizumab effects on memory and regulatory T cells. Study-wide results and limits: Assignment of a naive or memory phenotype failed for roughly 75-95% of the proliferating CD4+ or CD8+ clones. Treg origin accounted for an average of 68.8% of mappable alloreactive CD4+ clones with siplizumab and roughly 26% in controls.

V lost 1 base and J 4 bases, leaving 13 bases between the germline ends. The CDR3 has 15 amino acids. The V gene's germline CDR1 is MGHDK and CDR2 SYGVNS. Clones were sequenced by immunoSEQ multiplex PCR, and TCRdb holds only the in-frame ones, with some missing. The sample holds roughly 62,000 clones, around 80% seen once. This clone was detected once. Its target is unknown. This chain uses TRBV25-1 with TRBJ1-2; D is uncertain. Sequencing was done on a sample of memory CD4+ T cells sorted from blood. This sequence originates from a human donor in good health. In DNA, the CDR3 is TGTGCCAGCAGTGAATTAAACATCGGCAGCTATGGCTACACCTTC. This translates into CASSELNIGSYGYTF.